This passage covers 5 T cell receptor beta chains from one sample sequenced in a study of CD8 T cells in Susac syndrome. After extraction with the RNeasy kit, roughly 0.45 to 1 ug of the RNA was reverse transcribed using random hexamers. Using its own MiXCR run on the immunoSEQ multiplex PCR reads, TCRdb lists one record per CDR3 protein. The repertoire includes some 450,000 distinct CDR3 sequences, around 83% of them detected once, and roughly 0.1% sits in the top ten. Material for sequencing was CD8+ T cells from PBMCs. These receptors originate from a human donor with multiple sclerosis.

V usage is TRBV20-1 and J usage is TRBJ2-2; D is uncertain. Per the germline V gene, CDR1 is DFQATT and CDR2 is SNEGSKA (reference sequence). Trimming removed 3 bases from V and 5 bases from J, with 7 bases in between. This CDR3 has 12 residues. CDR3 amino acids: CSASAETGELFF. The CDR3 coding sequence is TGCAGTGCTAGTGCCGAAACCGGGGAGCTGTTTTTT.

The chain is built from TRBV27 and TRBJ2-7, with TRBD2 matching over 11 bases. This CDR3 has 15 amino acids. Trimming cost V 0 bases and J 3 bases; bases outside gene matches: 1. Germline lookup yields CDR1 MNHEY and CDR2 SMNVEV (reference sequence). This chain's CDR3 is CASSLSGTSGYEQYF. The CDR3 DNA follows: TGTGCCAGCAGTTTATCGGGGACTAGCGGCTACGAGCAGTACTTC.

The genes are TRBV6-5 and TRBJ1-5; D is undetermined. Germline CDR1 is MNHEY and CDR2 is SVGAGI. Deletions cut 0 bases from V and 7 bases from J, with 7 bases between. There are 13 residues in the CDR3. CDR3 nucleotides: TGTGCCAGCAGTTACTCGATCTGGCAGCCCCAGCATTTT. Its translation is CASSYSIWQPQHF.

CDR3 sequence: CASSLDSAGGEQYF. The DNA for the CDR3 is TGCGCCAGCAGCTTGGATTCGGCAGGGGGCGAGCAGTACTTC. The chain is built from TRBV5-1 and TRBJ2-7; 7 bases are shared with TRBD1. The CDR3 contains 14 residues. V lost 0 bases and J lost 6; bases outside the gene matches: 6. Germline loops: CDR1 SGHRS, CDR2 YFSETQ.

The CDR3, as DNA: TGTGCCACTACGACAGCCTCCTACGAGCAGTACTTC. Its protein product is CATTTASYEQYF. The chain joins TRBV19 to TRBJ2-7; tentative D call: TRBD1 (5 bases). The V end lost 10 bases, the J end lost 0 bases, and 10 bases lay between the germline ends. This CDR3 has 12 residues. Germline CDR1 is LNHDA and CDR2 is SQIVND (reference sequence). Drawing the rest from reference TRBV19 and TRBJ2-7, the complete variable domain is DGGITQSPKYLFRKEGQNVTLSCEQNLNHDAMYWYRQDPGQGLRLIYYSQIVNDFQKGDIAEGYSVSREKKESFPLTVTSAQKNPTAFYLCATTTASYEQYFGPGTRLTVT.